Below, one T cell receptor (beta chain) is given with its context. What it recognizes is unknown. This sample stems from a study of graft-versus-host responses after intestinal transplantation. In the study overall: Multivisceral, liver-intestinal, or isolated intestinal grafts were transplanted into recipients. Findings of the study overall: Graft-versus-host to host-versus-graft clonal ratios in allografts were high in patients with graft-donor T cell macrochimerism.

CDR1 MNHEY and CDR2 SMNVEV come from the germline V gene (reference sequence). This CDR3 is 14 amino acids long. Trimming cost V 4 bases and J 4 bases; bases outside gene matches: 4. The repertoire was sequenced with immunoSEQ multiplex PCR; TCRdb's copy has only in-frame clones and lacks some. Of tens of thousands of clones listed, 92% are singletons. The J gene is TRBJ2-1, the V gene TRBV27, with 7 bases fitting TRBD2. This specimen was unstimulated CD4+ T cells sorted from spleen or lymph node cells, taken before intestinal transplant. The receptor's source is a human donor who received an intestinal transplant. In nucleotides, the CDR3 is TGTGCCAGCAGTTCGGAGCGGGGATACAATGAGCAGTTCTTC. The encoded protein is CASSSERGYNEQFF.